This TCR beta chain was identified during a study of neurological immune-mediated disorders. General study results and limits: Falling below healthy controls, multiple sclerosis showed the least TCR clonal expansion, while HTLV-1-associated myelopathy showed the most.

Regarding this clonotype: What it recognizes is unknown. A clone one base away is much larger, so this may be a read error.

From germline, CDR1 is SGDLS and CDR2 YYNGEE. There are 14 residues in the CDR3. Maryland, USA blood bank volunteers served as healthy controls. cDNA was made by 5'RACE with 10-nucleotide random UMIs. TCRdb reprocessed the 5' RACE reads via MiXCR and lists one record per CDR3 protein. The table lists 80,000 or so distinct CDR3 sequences, 9.4% of them singletons, with about 1.7% in the top ten. The sequenced material came from PBMCs. This rearrangement joins TRBV9 to TRBJ2-5, with unresolved D. This sequence originates from a man in his fifties in good health. The CDR3 coding sequence is TGTGCCAGCACCGTAGACTGGGAAGGAGAGACCCAGTACTTC. Translated, it gives CASTVDWEGETQYF. The whole variable domain, remainder taken from reference TRBV9 and TRBJ2-5, is DSGVTQTPKHLITATGQRVTLRCSPRSGDLSVYWYQQSLDQGLQFLIQYYNGEERAKGNILERFSAQQFPDLHSELNLSSLELGDSALYFCASTVDWEGETQYFGPGTRLLVL.